What follows are 13 T cell receptor beta chains derived from one specimen sequenced in a study of shared clonotypes between healthy human individuals (dated by TCRdb to 2020 to 2021). The library was made by the immunoSEQ multiplex PCR assay. TCRdb's version of the immuneACCESS table is confined to in-frame rearrangements and falls short of the full clone set. An unresolved V gene accounts for under half of the shortfall where checked; the remainder is of unknown origin. Present in this sample are fewer than 650,000 clones, around 78% of which were seen just once. The ten largest clonotypes hold under 15% of the sample. Sequenced sample: PBMCs. Source of these receptors: a woman between 40 and 55 years old in good health. Some clones in this sample may be carry-over from other donors' samples.

The V gene is TRBV2, the J gene TRBJ2-1; either TRBD1 or TRBD2 may supply D (5 bases each). Germline V lookup: CDR1 SNHLY, CDR2 FYNNEI. This CDR3 region has 15 residues. Trimming removed 6 bases from V and 4 bases from J, with 16 bases in between. This chain's CDR3 is CASRSGTLIYNEQFF. The CDR3, as DNA: TGTGCCAGCAGATCCGGGACCTTAATATACAATGAGCAGTTCTTC. The whole variable domain, filled in from reference TRBV2 and TRBJ2-1, reads EPEVTQTPSHQVTQMGQEVILRCVPISNHLYFYWYRQILGQKVEFLVSFYNNEISEKSEIFDDQFSVERPDGSNFTLKIRSTKLEDSAMYFCASRSGTLIYNEQFFGPGTRLTVL.

This clone was counted only a few times. V gene TRBV6-5 combines with J gene TRBJ2-1; D gene unclear. Germline lookup yields CDR1 MNHEY and CDR2 SVGAGI. The V gene lost 0 bases and the J gene lost 9 bases, with 15 bases spanning the gap. This CDR3 has 15 amino acids. CDR3: CASSYSGVLVSEQFF. The CDR3 DNA is TGTGCCAGCAGTTACTCGGGCGTACTTGTCTCTGAGCAGTTCTTC.

This clone occurred once. The chain uses TRBV5-1 and TRBJ2-3; the D call may be TRBD1 or TRBD2 (6 bases each). Deletions cut 2 bases from V and 6 bases from J, with 22 bases between. In germline, CDR1 is SGHRS, CDR2 YFSETQ. This CDR3 contains 17 residues. CDR3 region: CASSLSRGDTIQDTQYF. CDR3 nucleotides: TGCGCCAGCAGCTTATCTAGGGGGGACACAATTCAGGATACGCAGTATTTT.

The CDR3 here is CASRENGGLYGYTF. CDR3 in DNA: TGTGCCAGCAGGGAAAACGGGGGGCTCTATGGCTACACCTTC. This chain links TRBV6-4 with TRBJ1-2; maybe TRBD1 (6 bases). The V gene lost 6 bases and the J gene lost 4 bases, with 15 bases spanning the gap. The germline gives CDR1 MRHNA, CDR2 SNTAGT. This CDR3 is built from 14 residues.

This rearrangement joins TRBV7-8 to TRBJ1-2; 8 nucleotides align to TRBD1. There are 15 residues in the CDR3. CDR1 is SGHVS, CDR2 FQNEAQ, per germline. With 1 base clipped from V and 4 bases from J, the junction kept 5 bases outside the gene matches. The CDR3 is CASSLVPGGVYGYTF. The CDR3 region has the DNA TGTGCCAGCAGCTTAGTTCCAGGGGGCGTCTATGGCTACACCTTC. Full variable domain (rest looked up from reference TRBV7-8 and TRBJ1-2): GAGVSQSPRYKVAKRGQDVALRCDPISGHVSLFWYQQALGQGPEFLTYFQNEAQLDKSGLPSDRFFAERPEGSVSTLKIQRTQQEDSAVYLCASSLVPGGVYGYTFGSGTRLTVV.

This clone was found a few times. The chain has TRBV18 and TRBJ1-5; 9 bases agree with TRBD1. CDR1 KGHSH and CDR2 LQKENI come from the germline V gene. The CDR3 spans 15 residues. The V gene end was trimmed by 2 bases and the J gene end by 1 base; junction bases not matched to a gene: 0. The CDR3 nucleotides read TGTGCCAGCTCACCAGGGACAGGGAGCAATCAGCCCCAGCATTTT. This translates into CASSPGTGSNQPQHF.

This clone was observed a single time. The chain has TRBV29-1 and TRBJ1-1, with 8 bases fitting TRBD1. V lost 7 bases and J lost 1; bases outside the gene matches: 8. The CDR3 sequence is 14 residues long. Germline CDR1 reads SQVTM; CDR2 reads ANQGSEA. CDR3 loop: CSGGGGTGNTEAFF. CDR3 bases: TGCAGCGGGGGAGGTGGGACAGGGAACACTGAAGCTTTCTTT. The whole variable domain, filled in from reference TRBV29-1 and TRBJ1-1, reads SAVISQKPSRDICQRGTSLTIQCQVDSQVTMMFWYRQQPGQSLTLIATANQGSEATYESGFVIDKFPISRPNLTFSTLTVSNMSPEDSSIYLCSGGGGTGNTEAFFGQGTRLTVV.

This chain joins TRBV5-4 and TRBJ1-1; TRBD1 aligns across 7 bases. Germline V gene lookup returns CDR1 SGHNT and CDR2 YYREEE (reference sequence). This CDR3 comprises 14 residues. The trim removed 4 bases at V and 6 bases at J, leaving 9 bases unmatched. CDR3 residues: CASSVDRAGAEAFF. The CDR3 region has the DNA TGTGCCAGCAGCGTTGACAGGGCGGGCGCTGAAGCTTTCTTT.

For the CDR3, the DNA is TGCGCCAGCAGCACTCCGGGACAGGGGTACGAGCAGTACTTC. Translation: CASSTPGQGYEQYF. The rearrangement joins TRBV5-1 to TRBJ2-7; TRBD1 matches at 10 bases. Germline values: CDR1 SGHRS, CDR2 YFSETQ. V shed 4 bases, J shed 4 bases, and the junction held 5 bases outside the gene matches. There are 14 residues in the CDR3.

V and J are TRBV7-2 and TRBJ2-7, with 11 bases identical to TRBD2. J was trimmed by 6 bases and V by 1 base; bases with no gene match: 11. In germline, CDR1 is SGHTA, CDR2 FQGNSA. The CDR3 sequence is 17 residues long. CDR3 sequence: CASSLVFSGRARGEQYF. The CDR3 DNA reads as TGTGCCAGCAGCTTAGTGTTTAGCGGGAGGGCAAGGGGCGAGCAGTACTTC.

The chain carries TRBV10-2 and TRBJ1-4; no firm D call. CDR3 length: 13 residues. V lost 8 bases to trimming and J lost 0 bases, with 7 bases between them. Germline CDR1 reads WSHSY; CDR2 reads SAAADI. CDR3 amino acids: CASPQSTNEKLFF. The CDR3 nucleotides are TGCGCCAGCCCGCAGTCAACTAATGAAAAACTGTTTTTT.

A note on this clone: The junction differs from germline at one of its ends, possibly a read error. In nucleotides, the CDR3 is TGTGCCAGCAGTCGGGACGCGAACGCCGGGGAGCTGTTTTTT. Amino acids: CASSRDANAGELFF. The chain has TRBV2 and TRBJ2-2; D may be TRBD1 or TRBD2 (5 bases each). The CDR3 is made up of 14 amino acids. Germline lookup yields CDR1 SNHLY and CDR2 FYNNEI.

The gene calls are TRBV7-3 and TRBJ2-3; no reliable D call. Germline V gene lookup returns CDR1 SGHTA and CDR2 FQGTGA. The CDR3 loop spans 14 amino acids. With 5 bases removed from V and 1 base from J, the gap between germline ends came to 10 bases. The DNA for the CDR3 is TGTGCCAGCAGCCCCGTATCGGGCACAGATACGCAGTATTTT. Its protein product is CASSPVSGTDTQYF. The full variable domain, with the rest looked up from reference TRBV7-3 and TRBJ2-3, is GAGVSQTPSNKVTEKGKYVELRCDPISGHTALYWYRQSLGQGPEFLIYFQGTGAADDSGLPNDRFFAVRPEGSVSTLKIQRTERGDSAVYLCASSPVSGTDTQYFGPGTRLTVL.